The 18 T cell receptor beta chains below all came from one sample that was sequenced in a study of identical twins. MiXCR was run by TCRdb on the 5' RACE reads, yielding one entry per CDR3 protein. The sample has approximately 250,000 distinct CDR3 sequences; roughly 7.1% are singletons. The same data also contributed to another study, on T cells expressing NK-cell markers.

The source material was CD8+ T cells sorted from blood. The source of these receptors is a woman under 30 in good health.

V usage is TRBV15 and J usage is TRBJ2-5; D is possibly TRBD2 (5 bases). The V and J ends lost 1 base and 5 bases respectively, with 8 bases between them. The CDR3 runs 13 residues. Germline V gives CDR1 LNHNV, CDR2 YYDKDF (reference sequence). Here the CDR3 DNA reads TGTGCCACCAGCAGAGTTCGAGGGGAGACCCAGTACTTC. This codes for CATSRVRGETQYF.

The gene calls are TRBV5-6 and TRBJ1-1; D is uncertain. V lost 8 bases, J lost 0 bases, and 17 bases lay in between. Per the germline V gene, CDR1 is SGHDT and CDR2 is YYEEEE. The CDR3 is made up of 15 amino acids. The CDR3 region has the DNA TGTGCCAGTTCGGCTCGTAGTGAAATGAACACTGAAGCTTTCTTT. Its translation: CASSARSEMNTEAFF.

This clonotype showed up just a few times. The rearrangement joins TRBV29-1 to TRBJ1-1; TRBD1 might be the D (6 bases). Trimming took 1 base from V and 6 from J, leaving 6 bases between them. Germline V gene lookup returns CDR1 SQVTM and CDR2 ANQGSEA. This CDR3 is 11 amino acids long. In DNA form, the CDR3 reads TGCAGCGTTGAAGGGACAGCTGAAGCTTTCTTT. Its translation is CSVEGTAEAFF.

The CDR3 loop is CASSPGTGGEQYF. CDR3 bases: TGTGCCAGCAGTCCAGGGACAGGGGGGGAGCAGTACTTC. The rearrangement joins TRBV27 to TRBJ2-7, with 11 bases that match TRBD1. With V trimmed by 5 bases and J by 7 bases, 4 bases remained unmatched. The CDR3 loop spans 13 amino acids. The germline CDR1 and CDR2 sequences are MNHEY and SMNVEV (reference sequence).

The rearrangement uses TRBV16 and TRBJ2-5; the match to TRBD2 covers 11 bases. The germline gives CDR1 KGHSY, CDR2 FQNENV. The CDR3 totals 14 residues. V trimming: 4 bases; J trimming: 4 bases; junction bases outside the gene matches: 2. In DNA form, the CDR3 reads TGTGCCAGCAGCCGGGGGACTAGCGGAGAGACCCAGTACTTC. Its translation is CASSRGTSGETQYF.

As to this clonotype: At one end the junction does not follow the germline gene, possibly because of a read error. This chain joins TRBV3-1 and TRBJ2-5; 9 bases map to TRBD1. Per germline, CDR1 LGHDT and CDR2 YNNKEL (reference sequence). CDR3 length: 18 residues. CDR3 protein: CASTQVGNDRGIGETQYF. The CDR3 DNA sequence: TGTGCCAGCACCCAAGTGGGAAACGACAGGGGGATCGGGGAAACCCAGTACTTC.

The V gene is TRBV6-1, the J gene TRBJ2-1; 7 bases agree with TRBD2. The length of the CDR3 is 15 residues. The V segment lost 8 bases and the J segment 0 bases; nucleotides outside the gene matches: 7. CDR1 and CDR2 (germline): MNHNS, SASEGT. CDR3 coding DNA: TGTGCCAGCGAGAAGCGGGGTAGCTCCTACAATGAGCAGTTCTTC. This codes for CASEKRGSSYNEQFF.

Concerning this clonotype: This may come from a read error, since a much larger clone is one base off. The chain carries TRBV12-3 or TRBV12-4 and TRBJ2-3; a possible D gene is TRBD2 (7 bases). Trimming removed 5 bases from V and 10 bases from J, with 19 bases in between. This CDR3 comprises 14 residues. CDR3 nucleotides: TGTGCCAGCAGTCCGGGGGGCAGGGCGGATGCGCAGTATTTT. Its translation is CASSPGGRADAQYF.

The gene calls are TRBV10-1 and TRBJ2-1; 10 bases are shared with TRBD2. Germline trimming cut 3 bases from V and 1 base from J; bases unmatched to any gene: 18. Germline CDR1 WNHNN, CDR2 SYGVQD (reference sequence). CDR3 size: 21 residues. Here the CDR3 reads CASSDPSRTSGPRESYNEQFF. CDR3 sequence (DNA): TGCGCCAGCAGTGACCCAAGCCGGACTAGCGGCCCCAGAGAGTCCTACAATGAGCAGTTCTTC.

This clonotype came up a few times. The gene calls are TRBV21-1 and TRBJ1-4; the tabulated D call, TRBD1, remains unverified against the DNA. TRBV21-1 is listed as a pseudogene. CDR3 length equals 19 residues. The CDR3 loop is CASSKALGTGGPTNEKLFF. CDR3 DNA sequence: TGTGCCAGCAGCAAAGCGCTCGGGACAGGGGGCCCAACTAATGAAAAACTGTTTTTT.

In its sample, this clonotype was seen once. The chain links TRBV7-9 to TRBJ1-2; TRBD1 is a possible D gene (5 bases). This CDR3 is 15 amino acids long. The germline gives CDR1 SEHNR, CDR2 FQNEAQ (reference sequence). V lost 4 bases, J lost 2 bases, and 14 bases lay in between. DNA of the CDR3: TGTGCCAGCAGCTCCAGCTGCCGGGGCAACTATGGCTACACCTTC. Amino acid sequence: CASSSSCRGNYGYTF.

The chain employs TRBV19 and TRBJ1-2; the D is unclear. The CDR3 consists of 10 residues. The V end was cut by 8 bases, the J end by 6 bases, with 7 bases between. Germline V lookup: CDR1 LNHDA, CDR2 SQIVND (reference sequence). The CDR3 DNA sequence: TGTGCCAGTGGGCTAAATGGCTACACCTTC. It is translated as CASGLNGYTF.

This clonotype was counted at least ten times. This sequence joins TRBV12-3 or TRBV12-4 and TRBJ2-5, with 7 bases lining up with TRBD2. V lost 6 bases and J lost 5; bases outside the gene matches: 9. CDR3 size: 14 residues. Here the CDR3 DNA reads TGTGCCAGCAGACACCGGGACGGGAGGGAGACCCAGTACTTC. This sequence encodes CASRHRDGRETQYF.

In its sample, this clonotype was seen many times. J is TRBJ2-3 and V is TRBV20-1; no definite D call. V lost 6 bases and J lost 0, with 13 bases in between. The germline gives CDR1 DFQATT, CDR2 SNEGSKA (reference sequence). The CDR3 is 14 amino acids. The DNA of the CDR3 is TGCAGTGCCAGCGATCTAGGAAGCACAGATACGCAGTATTTT. This gives the protein CSASDLGSTDTQYF.

This clonotype showed up many times. The rearrangement joins TRBV12-3 or TRBV12-4 to TRBJ2-7; possibly TRBD2 for D (7 bases). This CDR3 spans 12 amino acids. Trimming removed 8 bases at V and 3 bases at J, with 11 bases between. The chain's CDR3 is CASGEGDYEQYF. The CDR3 bases are TGTGCCAGCGGGGAGGGGGACTACGAGCAGTACTTC.

The V and J genes are TRBV6-5 and TRBJ2-7; no clear D. The length of the CDR3 is 16 residues. V was shortened by 2 bases and J by 3 bases, with 17 bases between the two germline ends. The V gene's germline CDR1 is MNHEY and CDR2 SVGAGI. CDR3 bases: TGTGCCAGCAGTTACGGATGGAGCTCGACGGGCTACGAGCAGTACTTC. Amino acids: CASSYGWSSTGYEQYF.

This clonotype came up many times. The chain combines TRBV7-9 with TRBJ2-7, with D perhaps TRBD2 (7 bases). Trimming took off 8 bases at V and 3 bases at J, with 11 bases between the two ends. CDR1 and CDR2 from the germline V gene are SEHNR and FQNEAQ (reference sequence). The CDR3 sequence is 12 residues long. CDR3 region: CASGGASYEQYF. The CDR3 coding sequence is TGTGCCAGCGGGGGGGCTAGCTACGAGCAGTACTTC.

The DNA of the CDR3 is TGTGCCAGCACGACAGGGACTAGCGGGGGGGCCGATGAGCAGTTCTTC. Translated, it gives CASTTGTSGGADEQFF. J is TRBJ2-1 and V is TRBV6-1, with 16 bases lining up with TRBD2. This CDR3 contains 16 residues. The ends lost 7 bases at V and 8 bases at J; junction bases unmatched: 8. Germline loops: CDR1 MNHNS, CDR2 SASEGT.